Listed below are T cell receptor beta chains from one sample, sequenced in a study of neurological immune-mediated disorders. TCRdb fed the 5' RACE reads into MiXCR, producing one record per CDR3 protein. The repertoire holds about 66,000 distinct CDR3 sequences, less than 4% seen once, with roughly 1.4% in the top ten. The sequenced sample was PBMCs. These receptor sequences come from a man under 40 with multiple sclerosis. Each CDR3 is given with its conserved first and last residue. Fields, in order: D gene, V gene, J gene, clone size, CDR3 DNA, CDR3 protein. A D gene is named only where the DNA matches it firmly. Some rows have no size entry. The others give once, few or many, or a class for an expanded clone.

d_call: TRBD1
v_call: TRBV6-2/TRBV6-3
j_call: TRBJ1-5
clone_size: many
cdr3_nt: TGTGCCAGCACCCTGGAGAGGGGGCAGCCCCAGAATTTT
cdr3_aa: CASTLERGQPQNF

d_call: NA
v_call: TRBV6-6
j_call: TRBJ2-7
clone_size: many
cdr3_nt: TGTGCCAGCAGTTCCCACAGGAGGGAGCAGTACTTC
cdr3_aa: CASSSHRREQYF

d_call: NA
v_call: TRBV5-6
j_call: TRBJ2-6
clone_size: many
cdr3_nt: TGTGCCAGCACCCCCGCGGGGGCGAGCTCTGGGGCCAACGTCCTGACTTTC
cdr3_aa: CASTPAGASSGANVLTF

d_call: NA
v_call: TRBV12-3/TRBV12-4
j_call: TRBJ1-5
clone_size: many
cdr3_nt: TGTGCCAGCAGCGAGAGGGGTCAGCCCCAGCATTTT
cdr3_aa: CASSERGQPQHF

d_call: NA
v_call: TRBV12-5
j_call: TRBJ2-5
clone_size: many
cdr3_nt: TGTGCTAGTGGTTTGGTGGCAGGGGAGAGGAAGACCCAGTACTTC
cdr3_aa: CASGLVAGERKTQYF

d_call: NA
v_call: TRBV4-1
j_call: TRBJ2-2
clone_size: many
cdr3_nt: TGCGCCAGCAGCCAGGCACAGGAAAAAAACACCGGGGAGCTGTTTTTT
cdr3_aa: CASSQAQEKNTGELFF

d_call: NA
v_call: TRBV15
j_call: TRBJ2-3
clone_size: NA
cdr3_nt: TGTGCCACCAACAGAGACACAGATACGCAGTATTTT
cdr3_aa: CATNRDTDTQYF

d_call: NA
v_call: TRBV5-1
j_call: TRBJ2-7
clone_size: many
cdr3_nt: TGCGCCAGCAGAATAAAGGACAATGACTCCTACGAGCAGTACTTC
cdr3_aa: CASRIKDNDSYEQYF

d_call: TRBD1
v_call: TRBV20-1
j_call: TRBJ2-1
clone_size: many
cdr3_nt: TGCAGTGCTAGAGATCCGGGACAGGGTCCTTTCGAGCAGTTCTTC
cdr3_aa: CSARDPGQGPFEQFF

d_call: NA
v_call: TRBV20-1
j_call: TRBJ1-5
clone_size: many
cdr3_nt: TGCAGTGCGAAGCCGGAGGGGAGCAATCAGCCCCAGCATTTT
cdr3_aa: CSAKPEGSNQPQHF

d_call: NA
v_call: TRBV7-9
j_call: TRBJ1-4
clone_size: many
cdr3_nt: TGTGCCAGCAGCTTCCGGCAGACTAATGAAAAACTGTTTTTT
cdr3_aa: CASSFRQTNEKLFF

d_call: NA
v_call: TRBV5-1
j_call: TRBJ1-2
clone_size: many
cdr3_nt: TGCGCCAGCAGCTTGGAGGGAACTACGGGCTATGGCTACACCTTC
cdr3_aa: CASSLEGTTGYGYTF

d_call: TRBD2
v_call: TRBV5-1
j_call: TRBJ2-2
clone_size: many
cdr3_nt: TGCGCCAGCAGCTCAAGACTAGCGGGCGAGAACACCGGGGAGCTGTTTTTT
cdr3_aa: CASSSRLAGENTGELFF

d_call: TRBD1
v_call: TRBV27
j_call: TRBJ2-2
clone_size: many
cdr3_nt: TGTGCCAGCAGTCCAACAGGGGCCGGGGAGCTGTTTTTT
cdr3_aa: CASSPTGAGELFF

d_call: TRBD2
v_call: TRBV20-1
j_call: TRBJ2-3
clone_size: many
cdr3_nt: TGCAGTGCATTACCCCTAGCGGGGGGAAATACGCAGTATTTT
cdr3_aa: CSALPLAGGNTQYF

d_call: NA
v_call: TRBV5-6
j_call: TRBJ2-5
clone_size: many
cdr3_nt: TGTGCCAGCAGGGCAACAGGGCTCGGGAAGACCCAGTACTTC
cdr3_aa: CASRATGLGKTQYF

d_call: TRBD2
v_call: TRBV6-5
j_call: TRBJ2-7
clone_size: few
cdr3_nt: TGTGCCAGCACTGGCGGGGGGCTACCCTACGAGCAGTACTTC
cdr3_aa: CASTGGGLPYEQYF

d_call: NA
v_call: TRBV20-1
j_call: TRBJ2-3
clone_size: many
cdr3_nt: TGCAGTGCTAGGGCAGGCTCCGAGTTGGATACGCAGTATTTT
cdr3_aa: CSARAGSELDTQYF

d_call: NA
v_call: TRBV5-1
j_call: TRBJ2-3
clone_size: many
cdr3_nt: TGCGCCAGCAGCTTGTTTGGCGGGTCTCAGGCAGATACGCAGTATTTT
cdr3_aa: CASSLFGGSQADTQYF

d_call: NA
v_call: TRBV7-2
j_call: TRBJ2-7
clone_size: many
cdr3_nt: TGTGCCAGCAGCTTAGCGGGACAACCGAGCTCCTACGAGCAGTACTTC
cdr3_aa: CASSLAGQPSSYEQYF

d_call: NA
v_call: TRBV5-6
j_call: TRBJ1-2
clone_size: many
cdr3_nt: TGTGCCAGCAGCTTCGGGGGCGCGGACTATGGCTACACCTTC
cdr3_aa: CASSFGGADYGYTF

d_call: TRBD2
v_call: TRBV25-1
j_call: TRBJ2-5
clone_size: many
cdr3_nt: TGTGCCAGCACTCTAGCGGGGGCTCAGGAGACCCAGTACTTC
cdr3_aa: CASTLAGAQETQYF

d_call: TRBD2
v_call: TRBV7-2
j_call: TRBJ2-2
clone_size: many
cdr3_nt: TGTGCCAGCAGCTCGGGACTAGCGGCCAACACCGGGGAGCTGTTTTTT
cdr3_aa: CASSSGLAANTGELFF

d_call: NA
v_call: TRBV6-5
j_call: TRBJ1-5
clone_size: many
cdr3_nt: TGTGCCAGCAGTCCCGGGGGCGCGAGCAATCAGCCCCAGCATTTT
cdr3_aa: CASSPGGASNQPQHF

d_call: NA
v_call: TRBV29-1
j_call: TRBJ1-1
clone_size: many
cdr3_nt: TGCAGCGTTGAGACCAACACTGAAGCTTTCTTT
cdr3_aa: CSVETNTEAFF

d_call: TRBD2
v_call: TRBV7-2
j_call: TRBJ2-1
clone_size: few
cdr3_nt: TGTGCCAGCAGCTTAGGGGTGGGGCTAGCGGGGCAACACAATGAGCAGTTCTTC
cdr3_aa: CASSLGVGLAGQHNEQFF

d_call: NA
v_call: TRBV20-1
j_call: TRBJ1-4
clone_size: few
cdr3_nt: TGCAGTGCGCCGATCTTAGGGGGTGAATTAAAACTGTTTTTT
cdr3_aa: CSAPILGGELKLFF

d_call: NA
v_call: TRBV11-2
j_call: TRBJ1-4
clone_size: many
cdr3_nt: TGTGCCAGCAGCTCCCGAGGGGACGGAGAGTCGTTTTTT
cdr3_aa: CASSSRGDGESFF

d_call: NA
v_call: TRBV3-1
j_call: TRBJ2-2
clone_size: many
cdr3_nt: TGTGCCACTCAGAACACCGGGGAGCTGTTTTTT
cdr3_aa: CATQNTGELFF

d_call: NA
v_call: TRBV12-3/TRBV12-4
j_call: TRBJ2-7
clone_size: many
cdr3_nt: TGTGCCAGCAGTTTGAGCGGAATCTACGAGCAGTACTTC
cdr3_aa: CASSLSGIYEQYF

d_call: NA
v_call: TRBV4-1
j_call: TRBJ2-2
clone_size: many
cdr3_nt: TGCGCCAGCAGCCAAGGTCAGGGCTCCGGGGAGCTGTTTTTT
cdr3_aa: CASSQGQGSGELFF

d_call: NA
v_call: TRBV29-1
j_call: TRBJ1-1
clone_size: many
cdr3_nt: TGCAGCGTGGTCAGGGTGAACACTGAAGCTTTCTTT
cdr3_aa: CSVVRVNTEAFF

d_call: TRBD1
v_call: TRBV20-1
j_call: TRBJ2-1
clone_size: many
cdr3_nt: TGCAGTGCTAGAGCATTCGGACAGGGAGTCTCCTACAATGAGCAGTTCTTC
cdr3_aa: CSARAFGQGVSYNEQFF

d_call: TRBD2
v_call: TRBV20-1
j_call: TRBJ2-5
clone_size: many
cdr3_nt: TGCAGTGCACCACTAGCGGGGGGGTTCCAAGAGACCCAGTACTTC
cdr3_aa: CSAPLAGGFQETQYF

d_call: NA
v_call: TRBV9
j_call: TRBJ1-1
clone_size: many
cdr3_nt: TGTGCCAGCAGCCGAGACGGTTATGAAGCTTTCTTT
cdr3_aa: CASSRDGYEAFF

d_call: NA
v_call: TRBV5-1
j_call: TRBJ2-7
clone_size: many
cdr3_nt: TGCGCCAGCAGCTTGGAGGGTTGGGACGAGCAGTACTTC
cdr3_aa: CASSLEGWDEQYF

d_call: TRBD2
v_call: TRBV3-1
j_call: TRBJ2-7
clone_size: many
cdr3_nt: TGTGCCAGCAGCCAAGGGGCGGGGGGTTACTACGAGCAGTACTTC
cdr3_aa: CASSQGAGGYYEQYF

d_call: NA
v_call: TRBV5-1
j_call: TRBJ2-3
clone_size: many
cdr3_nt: TGCGCCAGCAGCTTGGTCGCGACAGCCACAGATACGCAGTATTTT
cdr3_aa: CASSLVATATDTQYF

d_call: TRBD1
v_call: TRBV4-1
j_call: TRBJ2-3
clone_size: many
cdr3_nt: TGCGCCAGCAGCGGTACAGGGGCTGCGCAGTATTTT
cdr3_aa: CASSGTGAAQYF

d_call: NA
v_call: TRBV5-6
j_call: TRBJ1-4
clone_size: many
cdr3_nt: TGTGCCAGCGGCAGGGGTGGAAATGAAAAACTGTTTTTT
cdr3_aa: CASGRGGNEKLFF

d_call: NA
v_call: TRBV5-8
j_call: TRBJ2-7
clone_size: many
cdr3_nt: TGTGCCAGCAGCTTGGAAGCATCCTACGAGCAGTACTTC
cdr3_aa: CASSLEASYEQYF

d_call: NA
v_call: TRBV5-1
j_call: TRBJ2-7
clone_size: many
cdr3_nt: TGCGCCAGCAGCTTCGACAGTCGGGAGCAGTACTTC
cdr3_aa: CASSFDSREQYF

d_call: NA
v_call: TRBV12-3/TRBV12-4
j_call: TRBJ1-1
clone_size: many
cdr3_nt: TGTGCCAGCAGTTTTGCGGGGGCCGGAAGGTTGGACACTGAAGCTTTCTTT
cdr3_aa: CASSFAGAGRLDTEAFF

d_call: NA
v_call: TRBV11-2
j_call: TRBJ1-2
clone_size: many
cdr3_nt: TGTGCCAGCAGCTTCCGGGGTGGCTACACCTTC
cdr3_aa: CASSFRGGYTF

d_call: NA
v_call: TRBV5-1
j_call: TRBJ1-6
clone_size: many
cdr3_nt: TGCGCCAGCAGCTTCGGGGGCCTAGAATCACCCCTCCACTTT
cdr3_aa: CASSFGGLESPLHF

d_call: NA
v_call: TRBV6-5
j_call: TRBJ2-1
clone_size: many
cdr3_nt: TGTGCCAGCATCAGGGACAATGAGCAGTTCTTC
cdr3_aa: CASIRDNEQFF